This TCR beta chain comes out of a study of PD-L1 blockade in urothelial cancer. Study-wide findings and caveats: Pretreatment blood TCR clonality under the median forecast improved survival.

A note on this clone: Its target is unknown.

Between the trimmed V and J ends, which lost 5 bases and 6 bases, there was a span of 14 bases. Germline CDR1 is LNHDA and CDR2 is SQIVND (reference sequence). CDR3 length equals 13 residues. Time point of the sample: pretreatment peripheral blood. The protocol was immunoSEQ multiplex PCR, while the TCRdb copy is restricted to in-frame clones and leaves out a portion. Counted here are tens of thousands of clones, roughly 84% occurring once; the ten biggest clones make up about 15%. This chain joins TRBV19 and TRBJ2-7; maybe TRBD1 (6 bases). This sequence originates from a man between 60 and 70 years old with urothelial cancer. The sample consisted of PBMCs, taken around atezolizumab (anti-PD-L1) treatment. CDR3 sequence (DNA): TGTGCCAGTAGTCTGGCAGGGGCGGGCGAGCAGTACTTC. Its translation is CASSLAGAGEQYF. Supplemented by reference TRBV19 and TRBJ2-7, the full variable domain reads DGGITQSPKYLFRKEGQNVTLSCEQNLNHDAMYWYRQDPGQGLRLIYYSQIVNDFQKGDIAEGYSVSREKKESFPLTVTSAQKNPTAFYLCASSLAGAGEQYFGPGTRLTVT.